The 17 T cell receptor beta chains given below trace back to one sample, sequenced in a study of blood T cell repertoires in COVID-19. Some clones are missing from TCRdb's copy, which holds only in-frame ones; the method was immunoSEQ multiplex PCR. The data contain around 210,000 clones, 85% to 90% of them seen just once; the ten biggest clones take up 0.75% to 0.95%. The specimen sequenced was peripheral blood. The source of these receptors is a woman aged 70-85 years with acute or convalescent COVID-19.

The V gene is TRBV20-1, the J gene TRBJ1-2; D is ambiguous. V was trimmed by 6 bases and J by 7 bases, leaving 9 bases between them. CDR1 is DFQATT, CDR2 SNEGSKA, per germline (reference sequence). The CDR3 spans 10 residues. In DNA form, the CDR3 reads TGCAGTGCCCTAGCAGGTGGCTACACCTTC. This encodes CSALAGGYTF.

The chain recombines TRBV29-1 with TRBJ2-5; 9 nucleotides align to TRBD1. The germline V gene has CDR1 SQVTM and CDR2 ANQGSEA. This CDR3 has 13 amino acids. V lost 7 bases to trimming and J lost 5 bases; unmatched junction nucleotides: 8. The CDR3 nucleotides read TGCAGCGGGGACAGGGTCTTAGGTGAGACCCAGTACTTC. It translates to CSGDRVLGETQYF.

CDR3 loop: CASSFRTGFAGYTF. The CDR3, as DNA: TGTGCCAGCAGTTTCCGGACAGGATTCGCTGGCTACACCTTC. The chain is built from TRBV6-5 and TRBJ1-2, with TRBD1 matching over 7 bases. The CDR3 is made up of 14 amino acids. Trimming at V came to 4 bases and at J to 7 bases, leaving 9 bases not matched to a gene. From germline, CDR1 is MNHEY and CDR2 SVGAGI.

Only a few counts were recorded for this clone. V is TRBV27 and J is TRBJ2-1; D is possibly TRBD1 (7 bases). The CDR3 is made up of 15 amino acids. CDR1 and CDR2 (germline): MNHEY, SMNVEV (reference sequence). V gave up 6 bases and J gave up 3 bases, with 15 bases separating them. The CDR3 DNA is TGTGCCAGCAGATCTTTCCAGGGGGGCTACAATGAGCAGTTCTTC. Its protein product is CASRSFQGGYNEQFF.

J is TRBJ1-4 and V is TRBV5-1, with 8 bases matching TRBD1. V trimming: 4 bases; J trimming: 4 bases; junction bases outside the gene matches: 6. The CDR3 loop spans 15 amino acids. The germline CDR1 and CDR2 sequences are SGHRS and YFSETQ. The CDR3 coding sequence is TGCGCCAGCAGCGGACAGGGCCAGAGTAATGAAAAACTGTTTTTT. Amino acids: CASSGQGQSNEKLFF.

The rearrangement joins TRBV7-8 to TRBJ1-2; D may be TRBD1 (5 bases). V dropped 4 bases and J dropped 4 bases, with 16 bases sitting between them. The germline gives CDR1 SGHVS, CDR2 FQNEAQ. The length of the CDR3 is 15 residues. The CDR3 region is CASSSAIERGYGYTF. The DNA for the CDR3 is TGTGCCAGCAGCTCCGCAATTGAAAGGGGCTATGGCTACACCTTC.

The V and J genes are TRBV7-2 and TRBJ2-1; 10 bases fit TRBD2. This CDR3 comprises 15 residues. V lost 6 bases and J lost 3; bases outside the gene matches: 5. The germline V gene encodes CDR1 SGHTA and CDR2 FQGNSA. Written as DNA, the CDR3 is TGTGCCAGCAGACTCGGACTAGCGGACTACAATGAGCAGTTCTTC. Amino acids: CASRLGLADYNEQFF.

V is TRBV7-6 and J is TRBJ2-7; unclear D gene. From germline, CDR1 is SGHVS and CDR2 FNYEAQ. The CDR3 contains 15 residues. V lost 1 base and J 4 bases, leaving 14 bases between the germline ends. CDR3 sequence: CASSLGPEDTYEQYF. The CDR3 nucleotides are TGTGCCAGCAGCTTAGGGCCAGAGGATACTTACGAGCAGTACTTC.

The rearrangement joins TRBV6-2 or TRBV6-3 to TRBJ1-6, with TRBD1 as a possible D gene (6 bases). CDR3 length: 14 residues. The V end lost 4 bases, the J end lost 7 bases, and 11 bases lay between the germline ends. Germline V CDR1 and CDR2: MNHEY, SVGEGT. The CDR3 DNA reads TGTGCCAGCAGTTCAGTAGGGGGAAATTCACCCCTCCACTTT. Translation gives CASSSVGGNSPLHF.

The chain links TRBV12-3 or TRBV12-4 to TRBJ1-4, with D unresolved. Trimming pared 5 bases from V and 4 bases from J, leaving 8 bases between. CDR3 length: 13 residues. The CDR3 spells CASSGRFNEKLFF. The DNA for the CDR3 is TGTGCCAGCAGTGGCAGGTTTAATGAAAAACTGTTTTTT.

This chain joins TRBV24-1 and TRBJ2-5; 8 bases are shared with TRBD1. Per the germline V gene, CDR1 is KGHDR and CDR2 is SFDVKD. The junction had 3 bases not matched to a gene; V was cut back by 3 bases and J by 1 base. The CDR3 has 15 amino acids. The CDR3, as DNA: TGTGCCACCAGTGATACACAGGGGGTCCAAGAGACCCAGTACTTC. Amino acid sequence: CATSDTQGVQETQYF.

The chain recombines TRBV15 with TRBJ1-5; D is perhaps TRBD1 (5 bases). This CDR3 is 12 amino acids long. Germline assignment: CDR1 LNHNV and CDR2 YYDKDF (reference sequence). CDR3 amino acids: CASSQGRQPQHF. The CDR3 DNA reads as TGTGCTTCCTCGCAGGGTAGACAGCCCCAGCATTTT.

The rearrangement uses TRBV5-5 and TRBJ2-1, with 7 bases identical to TRBD2. Germline values: CDR1 SGHKS, CDR2 YYEKEE (reference sequence). Trimming removed 1 base from V and 2 bases from J; junction bases left unmatched: 6. This CDR3 comprises 16 residues. CDR3 in amino acids: CASSLWRERAYNEQFF. DNA for the CDR3: TGTGCCAGCAGCTTGTGGCGGGAGAGGGCCTACAATGAGCAGTTCTTC.

V gene TRBV6-2 or TRBV6-3 combines with J gene TRBJ2-6; D call uncertain. The CDR3 totals 18 residues. Germline loops: CDR1 MNHEY, CDR2 SVGEGT. The V end lost 0 bases, the J end lost 1 base, and 13 bases lay between the germline ends. The CDR3 bases are TGTGCCAGCAGTTACTCGGCACCCCAGAGGTCTGGGGCCAACGTCCTGACTTTC. It codes for CASSYSAPQRSGANVLTF.

DNA for the CDR3: TGTGCCAGCAGCTTAGCGAGACTAGCTAGCTCCTACGAGCAGTACTTC. It specifies CASSLARLASSYEQYF. J is TRBJ2-7 and V is TRBV7-8, with 7 bases identical to TRBD2. Per germline, CDR1 SGHVS and CDR2 FQNEAQ. The ends lost 0 bases at V and 0 bases at J; junction bases unmatched: 5. This CDR3 has 16 amino acids.

V gene TRBV6-5 combines with J gene TRBJ2-1; 8 bases are a match to TRBD2. Germline trimming cut 6 bases from V and 0 bases from J; bases unmatched to any gene: 4. The CDR3 has 15 residues. From germline, CDR1 is MNHEY and CDR2 SVGAGI. The CDR3 here is CASSRGGSSYNEQFF. CDR3 DNA: TGTGCCAGCAGCCGGGGGGGAAGCTCCTACAATGAGCAGTTCTTC.

The chain links TRBV5-6 to TRBJ2-1; 14 nucleotides agree with TRBD2. CDR3 length: 17 amino acids. Germline CDR1 SGHDT, CDR2 YYEEEE. After removal of 1 base from V and 10 bases from J, the junction contained 10 bases not matched to a gene. The CDR3 protein is CASSLIGGTSGSGEQFF. Written as DNA, the CDR3 is TGTGCCAGCAGCTTGATTGGGGGGACTAGCGGGAGCGGGGAGCAGTTCTTC.